This passage covers 4 T cell receptor beta chains from one sample sequenced in a study of blood T cell repertoires in COVID-19. Profiling relied on immunoSEQ multiplex PCR, and the TCRdb table lists in-frame clones only, not all of them. The table records about 170,000 clones, around 83% of them present only once. The sample consisted of peripheral blood. These receptors were obtained from a woman in her sixties or seventies who had recovered from COVID-19.

The chain recombines TRBV13 with TRBJ1-1, with a possible D match to TRBD1 (5 bases). This CDR3 has 14 amino acids. Germline values: CDR1 PRHDT, CDR2 FYEKMQ (reference sequence). V was pared by 5 bases and J by 8 bases, with 18 bases between. The CDR3 loop reads CASSPAPAGPEAFF. The DNA of the CDR3 is TGTGCCAGCAGCCCAGCCCCGGCAGGGCCGGAAGCTTTCTTT. The variable domain in full, completed from reference TRBV13 and TRBJ1-1, reads AAGVIQSPRHLIKEKRETATLKCYPIPRHDTVYWYQQGPGQDPQFLISFYEKMQSDKGSIPDRFSAQQFSDYHSELNMSSLELGDSALYFCASSPAPAGPEAFFGQGTRLTVV.

The chain has TRBV30 and TRBJ1-5; TRBD1 matches at 8 bases. Germline-derived CDR1 and CDR2 are GTSNPN and SVGIG (reference sequence). This CDR3 contains 16 residues. The J segment lost 6 bases and the V segment lost 2 bases, leaving 12 bases of the junction unmatched. This CDR3 is CAWSPSSGGLGQPQHF. DNA for the CDR3: TGTGCCTGGAGTCCCAGTTCAGGGGGCCTAGGTCAGCCCCAGCATTTT.

This sequence joins TRBV4-1 and TRBJ2-5, with 8 bases matching TRBD2. This CDR3 has 17 residues. Germline assignment: CDR1 MGHRA and CDR2 YSYEKL. The junction had 8 bases not matched to a gene; V was cut back by 0 bases and J by 2 bases. In DNA, the CDR3 is TGCGCCAGCAGCCAAGAATGGCTAGCGGGCGGGCAAGAGACCCAGTACTTC. Residues: CASSQEWLAGGQETQYF.

This clone was counted a single time. DNA of the CDR3: TGTGCCAGCCGACCGGGGGTTCGGAATGAGCAGTTCTTC. Protein product: CASRPGVRNEQFF. The V call is TRBV6-5, the J call TRBJ2-1, with D perhaps TRBD2 (6 bases). The V gene's germline CDR1 is MNHEY and CDR2 SVGAGI. With 8 bases removed from V and 7 bases from J, the gap between germline ends came to 15 bases. This CDR3 comprises 13 residues.